This T cell receptor beta chain stems from a study of neurological immune-mediated disorders. TCRdb fed the 5' RACE reads into MiXCR, producing one record per CDR3 protein. The sample records tens of thousands of distinct CDR3 sequences, 3% to 4% being singletons. This clonotype was counted many times. The origin of this receptor is a middle-aged man with multiple sclerosis. The sequencing input was PBMCs.

The CDR3 loop is CASSLARQVGTEAFF. DNA of the CDR3: TGTGCCAGCAGTTTAGCTCGGCAGGTAGGCACTGAAGCTTTCTTT. The chain uses TRBV12-3 or TRBV12-4 and TRBJ1-1; D unclear. The CDR3 runs 15 residues. V was pared by 0 bases and J by 4 bases, with 12 bases between.